This T cell receptor (beta chain) was obtained from a study of blood T cell repertoires in COVID-19. Study background: Whether acute or convalescent, the COVID-19 samples came from the United States, Italy and Spain. PBMCs, B-cell-depleted T cells, or T cells were the source of the cDNA or gDNA that made up the material.

This clone appeared a single time. The authors' processing: Amplified reference gene primers provided the basis for estimating nucleated cell counts. The repertoire was sequenced with immunoSEQ multiplex PCR; TCRdb's copy has only in-frame clones and lacks some. V, J and clone size reflect that table, while D and trimming were determined from the DNA. The sample consists of under 45,000 clones, 83% of them appearing once. The CDR3 loop spans 12 amino acids. The origin of this receptor is a woman older than 75 with active or convalescent COVID-19. Sequenced material: peripheral blood. The genes are TRBV21-1 and TRBJ2-1; the D segment call TRBD1 is taken from the table without a DNA check. TRBV21-1 is deemed a pseudogene. The CDR3 nucleotides are TGTGCCAGCAGCAATCAGACCGGGACAGAGATCTTC. This encodes CASSNQTGTEIF.